This T cell receptor (beta chain) appears in the sequencing data of a study of blood T cell repertoires in COVID-19. Study information: Sample material is recorded as cDNA or gDNA derived from T cells, B-cell-depleted T cells, or PBMCs.

The CDR3 has 16 amino acids. The J segment lost 3 bases and the V segment lost 1 base, leaving 4 bases of the junction unmatched. CDR1 is MNHEY and CDR2 is SMNVEV in the germline V gene (reference sequence). The protocol was immunoSEQ multiplex PCR, while the TCRdb copy is restricted to in-frame clones and leaves out a portion. The sample holds about 270,000 clones; 88% are singletons and the top ten take less than 5%. The receptor comes from a man between 60 and 70 years old who had recovered from COVID-19. The sequenced sample was peripheral blood. This chain links TRBV27 with TRBJ2-7; 12 nucleotides match TRBD2. For the CDR3, the DNA is TGTGCCAGCAGTTTATTGACTAGCGGGGGCTTCTACGAGCAGTACTTC. This encodes CASSLLTSGGFYEQYF.